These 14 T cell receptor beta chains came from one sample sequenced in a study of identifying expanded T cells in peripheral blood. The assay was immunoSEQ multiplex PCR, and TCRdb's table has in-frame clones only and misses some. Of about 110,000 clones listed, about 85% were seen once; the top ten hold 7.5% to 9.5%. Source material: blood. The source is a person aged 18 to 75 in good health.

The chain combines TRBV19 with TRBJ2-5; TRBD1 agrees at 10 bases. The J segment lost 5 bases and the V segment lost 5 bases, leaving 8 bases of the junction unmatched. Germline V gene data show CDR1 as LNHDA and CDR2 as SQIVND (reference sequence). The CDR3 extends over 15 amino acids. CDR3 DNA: TGTGCCAGTAGTGAGGGCGGGACAGGGGCCGAGACCCAGTACTTC. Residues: CASSEGGTGAETQYF.

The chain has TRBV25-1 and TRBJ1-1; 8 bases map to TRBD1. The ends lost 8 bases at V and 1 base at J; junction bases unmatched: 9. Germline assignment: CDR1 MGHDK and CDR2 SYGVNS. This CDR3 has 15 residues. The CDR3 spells CASRRLGQANTEAFF. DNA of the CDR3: TGTGCCAGCCGCCGATTGGGACAGGCGAACACTGAAGCTTTCTTT.

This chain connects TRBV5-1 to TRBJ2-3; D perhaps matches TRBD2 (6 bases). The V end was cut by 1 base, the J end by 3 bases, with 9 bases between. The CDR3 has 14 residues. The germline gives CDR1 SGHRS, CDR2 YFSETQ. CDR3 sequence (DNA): TGCGCCAGCAGCTTGAATGCGGGGACAGATACGCAGTATTTT. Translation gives CASSLNAGTDTQYF.

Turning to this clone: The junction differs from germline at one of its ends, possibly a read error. The CDR3 loop reads CSARDLGRVFF. CDR3 coding DNA: TGCAGTGCTAGAGATCTCGGGAGGGTCTTTTTT. V is TRBV20-1 and J is TRBJ1-1; D not certain. Germline assignment: CDR1 DFQATT and CDR2 SNEGSKA (reference sequence). CDR3 length: 11 residues.

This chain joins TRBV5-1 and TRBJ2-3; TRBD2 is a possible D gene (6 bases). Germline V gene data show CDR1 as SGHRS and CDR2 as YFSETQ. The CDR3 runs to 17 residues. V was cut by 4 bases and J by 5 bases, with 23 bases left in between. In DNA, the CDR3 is TGCGCCAGCAGCCTCCTCCTTTCGGGACTGGAAGGAGATACGCAGTATTTT. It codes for CASSLLLSGLEGDTQYF.

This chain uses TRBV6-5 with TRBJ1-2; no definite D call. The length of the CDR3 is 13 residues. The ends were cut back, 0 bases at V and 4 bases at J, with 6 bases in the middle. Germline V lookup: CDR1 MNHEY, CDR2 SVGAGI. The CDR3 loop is CASSYSELYGYTF. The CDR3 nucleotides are TGTGCCAGCAGTTACTCGGAACTCTATGGCTACACCTTC.

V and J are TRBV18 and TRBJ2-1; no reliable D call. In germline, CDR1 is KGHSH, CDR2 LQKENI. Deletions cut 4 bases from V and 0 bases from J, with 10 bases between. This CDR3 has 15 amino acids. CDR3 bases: TGTGCCAGCTCACTGGCCTCGGGCTCCTACAATGAGCAGTTCTTC. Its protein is CASSLASGSYNEQFF.

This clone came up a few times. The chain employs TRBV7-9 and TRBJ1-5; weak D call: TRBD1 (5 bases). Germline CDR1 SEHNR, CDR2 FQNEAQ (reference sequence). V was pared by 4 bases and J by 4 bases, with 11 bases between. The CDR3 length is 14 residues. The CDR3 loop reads CASSSFKGNQPQHF. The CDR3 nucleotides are TGTGCCAGCAGCTCCTTTAAGGGGAATCAGCCCCAGCATTTT.

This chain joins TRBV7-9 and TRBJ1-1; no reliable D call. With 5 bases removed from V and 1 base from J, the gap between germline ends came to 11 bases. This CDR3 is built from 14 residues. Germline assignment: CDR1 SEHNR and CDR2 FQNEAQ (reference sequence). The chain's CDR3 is CASSAQSGNTEAFF. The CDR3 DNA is TGTGCCAGCAGCGCTCAGAGCGGGAACACTGAAGCTTTCTTT.

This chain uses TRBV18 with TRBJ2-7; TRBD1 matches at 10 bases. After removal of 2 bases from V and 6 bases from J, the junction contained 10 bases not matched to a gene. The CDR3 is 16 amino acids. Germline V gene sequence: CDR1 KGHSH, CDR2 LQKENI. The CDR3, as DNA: TGTGCCAGCTCACCATTTGCGCCGACAGGGGGCGGCGAGCAGTACTTC. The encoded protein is CASSPFAPTGGGEQYF.

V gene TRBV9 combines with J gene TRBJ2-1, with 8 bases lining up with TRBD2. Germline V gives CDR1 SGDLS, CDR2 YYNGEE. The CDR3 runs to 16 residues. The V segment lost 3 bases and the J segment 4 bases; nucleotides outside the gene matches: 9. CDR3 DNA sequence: TGTGCCAGCAGCGATCCTACTAGCGGAGTTTACAATGAGCAGTTCTTC. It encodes CASSDPTSGVYNEQFF.

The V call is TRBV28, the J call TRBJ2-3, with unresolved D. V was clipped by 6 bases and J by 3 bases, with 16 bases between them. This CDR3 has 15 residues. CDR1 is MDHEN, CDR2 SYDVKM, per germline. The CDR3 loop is CASRRRPPETDTQYF. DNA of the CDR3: TGTGCCAGCAGGAGAAGGCCGCCCGAAACAGATACGCAGTATTTT.

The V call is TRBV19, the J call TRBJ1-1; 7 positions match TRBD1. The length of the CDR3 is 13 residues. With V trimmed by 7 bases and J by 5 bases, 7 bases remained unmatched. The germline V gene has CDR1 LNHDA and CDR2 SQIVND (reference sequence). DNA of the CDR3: TGTGCCAGTACGAGGGGGCGAAGAACTGAAGCTTTCTTT. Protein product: CASTRGRRTEAFF.

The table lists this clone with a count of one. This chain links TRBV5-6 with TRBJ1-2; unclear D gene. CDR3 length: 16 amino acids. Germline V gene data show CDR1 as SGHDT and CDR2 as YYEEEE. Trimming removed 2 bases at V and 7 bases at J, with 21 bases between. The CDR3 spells CASSLTSADFPLGYTF. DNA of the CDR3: TGTGCCAGCAGCTTAACCTCAGCGGACTTTCCGCTTGGCTACACCTTC.